This T cell receptor beta chain appears in the sequencing data of a study of cytomegalovirus exposure and HLA in healthy donors (TCRdb year 2017). Describing the broader study: According to an earlier analysis of 587 of the donors, 150 million to 200 million T cells yielded 95 million to 140 million unique TCR beta sequences and approximately 300 Gb of sequence data. Because of strong linkage in the cohort, five DR-DQ haplotypes were treated as single units for association and clustering. The study profiled the T cell repertoires of fewer than 850 subjects by immunosequencing and related them to cytomegalovirus serostatus. In a later genetic analysis, genome-wide SNP genotypes for about 65% of the roughly 670 donors were used, and that subset was treated as a discovery cohort. Among 300 to 450 genotyped donors of the cohort, an average of about 240,000 unique TCR beta nucleotide sequences were sequenced per donor, about a sixth of them non-productive. Every repertoire in the discovery cohort had been generated on one and the same sequencing platform. Among the roughly 400 genotyped donors, approximately 76% belonged to the genetic ancestry cluster associated with self-reported Caucasian donors. An early release covering over 500 HLA-typed donors comprised 300 to 350 gigabases of sequencing data and tens of millions of unique TCR sequences. Donor age, sex, ethnicity and CMV serostatus were collected together with the repertoire data. Along with the 666-subject first cohort, a separate validation cohort of about 110 different subjects was used. An earlier analysis of around 640 of the donors used high-throughput TCR beta sequencing to judge whether each TCR beta V gene segment behaved as functional or pseudogenic. HLA typing included class I and class II loci at four-digit resolution. The later analysis used no new phenotypic data to find candidate immune exposures, relying instead on TCR beta sequences and their occurrence across donors. The study was designed to test whether signatures of past pathogen exposure could be identified by cataloging public T cell receptors. High-throughput TCR immunosequencing, statistical association of individual TCRs with disease status, and machine learning were combined to predict cytomegalovirus infection status. The number of typed donors differed by locus: about 620-640 for A, B, C, DRB1 and DQB1; about 520 for DQA1; some 610 for DPA1; and roughly 470 for DPB1. In a later analysis, previously published TCR beta repertoires from about 670 donors were re-analyzed and high-resolution HLA genotyping was added so that TCR occurrence patterns could be studied.

Taken from cysteine to phenylalanine, the CDR3 has 13 residues. The read is trimmed to its CDR3 DNA, 39 bases read in frame from base 1. Deletion took 5 bases off V and 6 bases off J, with a span of 11 bases between the germline ends. Via the germline V gene (reference sequence), CDR1 is LNHDA and CDR2 SQIVND. Overall study outcomes, separate from this receptor: In vitro tests confirmed that three of the cytomegalovirus-associated TCR beta chains recognize cytomegalovirus antigens. It was suggested by the authors that the approach could potentially be generalized to other disease states and immunological phenotypes. A later analysis associated around 16,000 TCR beta sequences with specific HLA alleles at a false discovery rate of 0.05. Because counts were too low, some 17 rarely observed V segments, including chromosome 9 orphons, were left out of the earlier analysis of 500 to 650 of the donors. Because HLA typing was unavailable for some donors at each locus, only the typed subset was used in association tests. Assigning TCR associations to individual alleles was difficult when HLA alleles, especially DR and DQ, strongly co-occurred. Roughly uniform sequencing depth across donors was assumed in presence/absence analyses, although this assumption may not hold. According to a later analysis, most CMV-associated TCR beta chains appeared to be HLA-restricted, and the HLA associations seemed to be driven largely by CMV exposure. Several of the top co-occurrence clusters appeared to be linked to parvovirus B19, influenza, CMV and Epstein-Barr virus, according to a later analysis. A later genetic analysis associated a missense DCLRE1C variant with V-gene and J-gene trimming of TCR beta chains, and an independent cohort replicated the association. Only TCR beta chains were sequenced in this cohort, and the absence of alpha or paired-chain data limited detectable features. While some public TCRs were present in many individuals, most TCR sequences turned up only very rarely across donors. Cytomegalovirus status was reported to be diagnosed by the classifier with high specificity and sensitivity in both the original and validation cohorts. According to a later analysis, TCR association rates differed among HLA loci, with DRB1 alleles showing the most associated TCRs and HLA-C alleles showing the fewest. In the study, around 150 TCR beta chains were listed as associated with cytomegalovirus. CMV serostatus was the only immune exposure information available for the cohort. In a later genetic analysis, fewer N-insertions in productive TCRs were reported among donors in an Asian-associated ancestry cluster than the 666-donor mean. Linkage disequilibrium might explain the correlated functional status among segregating V segments, but an unknown experimental factor could not be ruled out. Broadly in line with IMGT annotations, most TCR beta V segments showed up in productive rearrangements about 87% or about 30% of the time in an earlier analysis of 587 of the donors. In a later analysis, HLA-associated TCR beta chains showed more clonal expansion and lower generation probabilities than non-associated chains that were equally common. A further reported finding was that TCR beta sequences accurately predicted the HLA-A and HLA-B alleles for most subjects in the first cohort. The sequencing pipeline was judged likely to have produced a cluster of highly shared sequence variants as a technical artifact. The 87-base-pair reads could not distinguish some IMGT-functional V segments, including TRBV6-2 and TRBV6-3, so those segments were excluded.

The cohort consisted of hundreds of healthy bone marrow donors. At the time of sampling, all cohort members were nominally healthy, though unrecorded immune exposures were likely present. The donor was CMV seronegative and belonged to the group of over 350 seronegative cohort members. Each donor provided a peripheral blood sample, and peripheral blood mononuclear cells were used for TCR beta sequencing. The Qiagen DNeasy Blood Extraction Kit was used to extract genomic DNA from the blood cell samples. As for this clone: There is no known antigen for this receptor.

Library prep was done by the immunoSEQ multiplex PCR assay. The multiplex PCR relied on a mix of 60 forward primers for TCR Vbeta segments and 13 reverse primers for TCR Jbeta segments. The CDR3 region of rearranged TCR beta genes was amplified from genomic DNA by a multiplex PCR assay. The amplified TCR beta libraries were sequenced on the Illumina HiSeq System as 87-base-pair reads. Regarding the original processing steps: In a later analysis, roughly 80 million unique TCR beta chains were counted across the roughly 670 repertoires, and approximately 11 million of these chains were shared by at least two donors. To remove PCR and sequencing errors, raw reads were error-corrected and collapsed into unique sequences using a nearest-neighbor algorithm that merged closely related sequences. Alignment of CDR3 sequences to IMGT reference sequences was used to assign V, D and J gene segments. For a sequence to be retained, a match of at least six nucleotides to both a V gene segment and a J gene segment was required. Rearrangements were classified as productive when the CDR3 lacked stop codons and remained in frame with V and J, and all other rearrangements were classified as non-productive. CDR3 was defined by IMGT convention, running from the second conserved V-encoded cysteine to the conserved J-encoded phenylalanine. In an earlier analysis of 500 to 650 of the donors, sequences lacking an unambiguous match to a single V gene segment were excluded. An earlier analysis of fewer than 750 of the donors classified V segments as functional when productive rearrangements were above 56.7% and as segregating when the standard deviation between donors was above 5%. To diagnose cytomegalovirus status from the catalog of TCR beta chain sequences, a statistical classification framework was built. In a later analysis, V and J genes were assigned by comparing TCR nucleotide sequences against IMGT/GENE-DB human TR gene sequences. In a later analysis, CDR3 sequences and most-parsimonious VDJ recombination scenarios were assigned using the TCRdist pipeline. In a later analysis, each TCR beta chain was defined by its CDR3 amino acid sequence together with its V-gene family, and reads without a unique V-gene family were excluded. A later analysis removed 600 or so highly shared, low-generation-probability nucleotide sequences to deal with suspected cross-contamination and a sequencing artifact. A later analysis calculated a clonal expansion index for each public chain from normalized within-repertoire ranks of inferred template counts. In a later analysis, generation probabilities were computed using a VDJ recombination model fitted to out-of-frame rearrangements, and the results were checked against IGoR. In a later analysis, TCR-TCR, TCR-HLA and TCR-CMV co-occurrence was scored with hypergeometric tests, and a repertoire-size bias correction was applied to TCR pairs. To estimate false discovery rates, a later analysis permuted the HLA or CMV assignments 20 times. In a later analysis, co-occurring TCRs were grouped with DBSCAN, and TCRdist sequence similarity was added when clustering was performed within HLA-allele-positive subsets. Repertoires with fewer than 30,000 or more than 120,000 public chains, plus five repertoires with anomalous nucleotide sharing, were excluded from co-occurrence clustering. Not all clones reach the TCRdb copy of this immuneACCESS table, which keeps in-frame sequences only. Checked studies attribute under half of the gap to unresolved V genes and leave the rest unexplained. That table supplies the V and J calls and clone size; D and trimming were determined from the DNA. The table of this sample itemizes 91,000 or so clones. The ten biggest clones cover about 3.4% of the sample.

The receptor chain draws on TRBV19 and TRBJ2-1; the D gene is perhaps TRBD1, on 5 matching bases. This receptor was taken from a woman aged 25 to 39 in good health and CMV-seronegative. The specimen sequenced was PBMCs. The CDR3 loop reads CASSSHRSNEQFF. Read as DNA, the sequence is TGTGCCAGTAGTTCCCACAGGAGCAATGAGCAGTTCTTC.